The rows below give T cell receptor beta chains drawn from one sample of a study of molecular identifiers for immune sequencing clone quantification. TCRdb reprocessed the PCR reads with MiXCR, giving one entry per CDR3 protein. The table has more than 450,000 distinct CDR3 sequences, 25% seen once. What was sequenced was naive CD8+ T cells from blood, with Jurkat cell RNA spiked in. These receptor sequences come from a human donor in good health. Some libraries in this study had Jurkat cell RNA spiked in. CDR3s include the opening cysteine and the closing phenylalanine or tryptophan. Fields, in order: V gene, clone size, D gene, J gene, CDR3 protein, CDR3 DNA. A D gene is named only where the DNA matches it firmly. Size is stated for part of the rows, as once, few or many counts, or as a class when the clone is expanded.

TRBV5-4	many	NA	TRBJ2-3	CASSLGGPADTQYF	TGTGCCAGCAGCTTGGGCGGGCCTGCAGATACGCAGTATTTT
TRBV12-3/TRBV12-4	many	NA	TRBJ1-2	CASSPTTSYGYTF	TGTGCCAGCAGCCCCACAACTAGCTATGGCTACACCTTC
TRBV11-2	few	TRBD1	TRBJ2-3	CASSLVYYGGQGFTDTQYF	TGTGCCAGCAGCTTAGTATACTACGGCGGACAGGGTTTCACAGATACGCAGTATTTT
TRBV14	many	NA	TRBJ2-5	CASSQRPDSQETQYF	TGTGCCAGCAGCCAGAGACCGGACAGCCAAGAGACCCAGTACTTC
TRBV4-2	many	TRBD1	TRBJ2-6	CASSQVAQGAYGANVLTF	TGTGCCAGCAGCCAAGTCGCCCAGGGGGCTTATGGGGCCAACGTCCTGACTTTC
TRBV3-1	few	NA	TRBJ2-3	CTSSQVSAGLPTDTQYF	TGTACCAGCAGCCAAGTCTCGGCAGGGTTACCCACAGATACGCAGTATTTT
TRBV13	NA	NA	TRBJ2-1	CASSLLGGAFNEQFF	TGTGCCAGCAGCCTCCTGGGGGGGGCCTTCAATGAGCAGTTCTTC
TRBV9	few	NA	TRBJ2-2	CASSVRQDHTHTGELFF	TGTGCCAGCAGCGTCCGACAGGACCACACCCACACCGGGGAGCTGTTTTTT
TRBV4-1	NA	TRBD1	TRBJ2-7	CASSQRQGDFGEQYF	TGCGCCAGCAGCCAAAGACAGGGGGACTTTGGCGAGCAGTACTTC
TRBV4-3	many	TRBD2	TRBJ2-6	CASSQDMVLAGAGANVLTF	TGCGCCAGCAGCCAAGATATGGTACTAGCGGGAGCGGGGGCCAACGTCCTGACTTTC
TRBV27	NA	NA	TRBJ2-7	CASSGRGSYEQYF	TGTGCCAGCAGTGGACGGGGAAGCTACGAGCAGTACTTC
TRBV25-1	few	NA	TRBJ2-1	CASSELRLGEQFF	TGTGCCAGCAGTGAATTGCGCTTAGGGGAGCAGTTCTTC
TRBV5-1	few	TRBD1	TRBJ2-3	CASSTGTGGHTDTQYF	TGCGCCAGCAGCACGGGGACAGGGGGGCACACAGATACGCAGTATTTT
TRBV7-9	NA	NA	TRBJ2-7	CASSSSWRDSYEQYF	TGTGCCAGCAGTAGTTCATGGCGGGATTCCTACGAGCAGTACTTC
TRBV20-1	many	TRBD2	TRBJ2-7	CSAISGRPLEQYF	TGCAGTGCTATCAGCGGGAGACCCCTCGAGCAGTACTTC
TRBV9	few	TRBD1	TRBJ2-2	CASSVRLGDSETTGELFF	TGTGCCAGCAGCGTAAGGCTTGGGGACAGCGAGACGACCGGGGAGCTGTTTTTT
TRBV6-6	few	NA	TRBJ1-1	CASSYRESGERTEAFF	TGTGCCAGCAGTTACCGCGAGTCGGGGGAACGCACTGAAGCTTTCTTT
TRBV12-3/TRBV12-4	NA	NA	TRBJ2-2	CASSFSGLGELFF	TGTGCCAGCAGTTTCTCAGGGCTCGGGGAGCTGTTTTTT
TRBV2	few	NA	TRBJ2-5	CASSVSAGAQETQYF	TGTGCCAGCAGTGTATCGGCGGGGGCCCAAGAGACCCAGTACTTC
TRBV4-3	few	NA	TRBJ2-3	CASSQDRELSTDTQYF	TGCGCCAGCAGCCAAGATCGAGAGCTTAGCACAGATACGCAGTATTTT
TRBV29-1	NA	NA	TRBJ1-1	CSVRGVPGVGDTEAFF	TGCAGCGTTAGGGGTGTTCCAGGGGTTGGGGACACTGAAGCTTTCTTT
TRBV7-9	many	NA	TRBJ1-5	CASSLGFSNQPQHF	TGTGCCAGCAGCTTGGGATTCAGCAATCAGCCCCAGCATTTT
TRBV7-2	many	NA	TRBJ2-1	CATLRVTSTSYNEQFF	TGTGCCACCCTTAGGGTTACTTCCACCTCCTACAATGAGCAGTTCTTC
TRBV10-1	few	NA	TRBJ2-4	CASSEERLALAKNIQYF	TGCGCCAGCAGTGAGGAGAGGCTAGCGTTAGCCAAAAACATTCAGTACTTC
TRBV27	few	NA	TRBJ1-1	CASSPDVGAEAFF	TGTGCCAGCAGTCCCGACGTTGGGGCTGAAGCTTTCTTT
TRBV29-1	many	NA	TRBJ1-1	CSVAGHGYGGTEAFF	TGCAGCGTTGCCGGACATGGATACGGAGGCACTGAAGCTTTCTTT
TRBV13	NA	NA	TRBJ1-4	CAGRNRGNNEKLFF	TGTGCCGGCAGAAACCGGGGAAACAATGAAAAACTGTTTTTT
TRBV7-9	many	NA	TRBJ2-3	CASRPGADTQYF	TGTGCCAGCAGGCCGGGGGCAGATACGCAGTATTTT
TRBV6-5	many	NA	TRBJ1-5	CASSVVRGSNQPQHF	TGTGCCAGCAGTGTTGTTCGGGGGAGCAATCAGCCCCAGCATTTT
TRBV11-2	NA	TRBD2	TRBJ2-3	CASILAASGTADTQYF	TGTGCCAGCATCCTAGCGGCTAGCGGGACAGCAGATACGCAGTATTTT
TRBV28	NA	TRBD2	TRBJ2-7	CASSSRLAGALGEQYF	TGTGCCAGCAGTTCTAGACTAGCGGGAGCCCTGGGGGAGCAGTACTTC
TRBV24-1	few	TRBD1	TRBJ1-5	CASDPGQGAWSNQPQHF	TGTGCCTCCGACCCGGGACAGGGGGCATGGTCAAATCAGCCCCAGCATTTT
TRBV6-5	few	TRBD1	TRBJ1-1	CASSHTGGMGEAFF	TGTGCCAGCAGTCACACAGGGGGCATGGGTGAAGCTTTCTTT
TRBV19	NA	NA	TRBJ2-6	CASTFSGASVLTF	TGTGCCAGCACCTTTTCTGGGGCCAGCGTCCTGACTTTC
TRBV27	NA	NA	TRBJ2-7	CASSLFLTGSEQYF	TGTGCCAGCAGTTTATTCCTAACGGGCTCGGAGCAGTACTTC
TRBV30	few	NA	TRBJ1-1	CAWTLGGRTEAFF	TGTGCCTGGACTCTAGGGGGGCGGACTGAAGCTTTCTTT
TRBV4-3	few	TRBD2	TRBJ2-3	CASSQETSGSESDTQYF	TGCGCCAGCAGCCAAGAGACTAGCGGGAGTGAGTCAGATACGCAGTATTTT
TRBV28	many	NA	TRBJ2-5	CASSPGAAGWETQYF	TGTGCCAGCAGTCCAGGGGCCGCGGGATGGGAGACCCAGTACTTC
TRBV12-3/TRBV12-4	NA	NA	TRBJ2-1	CASSFPYSSSYNEQFF	TGTGCCAGCAGTTTCCCCTACTCGAGCTCCTACAATGAGCAGTTCTTC
TRBV4-3	few	NA	TRBJ1-3	CASSQDRGGGGNTIYF	TGCGCCAGCAGCCAAGATCGGGGGGGCGGTGGAAACACCATATATTTT
TRBV2	few	NA	TRBJ2-1	CASTEGQGYYNEQFF	TGTGCCAGCACCGAGGGGCAGGGCTACTACAATGAGCAGTTCTTC
TRBV27	NA	NA	TRBJ2-1	CASSRLPSYNEQFF	TGTGCCAGCAGCCGTCTACCCTCCTACAATGAGCAGTTCTTC
TRBV12-3/TRBV12-4	NA	TRBD2	TRBJ2-5	CASSPPTSGSSGVETQYF	TGTGCCAGCAGTCCCCCGACTAGCGGGAGTTCCGGTGTAGAGACCCAGTACTTC
TRBV12-3/TRBV12-4	NA	NA	TRBJ2-3	CASTAFRGTSSGADTQYF	TGTGCCAGCACCGCATTTCGGGGGACGTCCTCCGGCGCAGATACGCAGTATTTT
TRBV29-1	NA	NA	TRBJ1-1	CGVEVNTEAFF	TGCGGCGTGGAAGTGAACACTGAAGCTTTCTTT
TRBV14	NA	NA	TRBJ1-1	CASSPGAGYIEAFF	TGTGCCAGCAGCCCAGGGGCGGGGTACATTGAAGCTTTCTTT
TRBV9	many	NA	TRBJ2-3	CASSPQSTDTQYF	TGTGCCAGCAGCCCCCAATCCACAGATACGCAGTATTTT
TRBV6-5	few	NA	TRBJ1-4	CASSYGLPNEKLFF	TGTGCCAGCAGTTACGGACTGCCCAATGAAAAACTGTTTTTT
TRBV29-1	many	NA	TRBJ2-7	CSVGDFPYEQYF	TGCAGCGTTGGGGACTTTCCCTACGAGCAGTACTTC
TRBV5-6	NA	NA	TRBJ2-6	CASSLDGSGALPGANVLTF	TGTGCCAGCAGCTTGGACGGATCTGGGGCCCTCCCTGGGGCCAACGTCCTGACTTTC
TRBV7-2	NA	NA	TRBJ2-7	CASSLVGAGSSYEQYF	TGTGCCAGCAGCTTAGTGGGGGCTGGGTCCTCCTACGAGCAGTACTTC
TRBV6-2/TRBV6-3	few	NA	TRBJ2-1	CASSSGQTYNEQFF	TGTGCCAGCAGTTCGGGACAAACCTACAATGAGCAGTTCTTC
TRBV27	few	NA	TRBJ2-1	CASSLIGGGLGNEQFF	TGTGCCAGCAGTTTAATCGGCGGGGGCTTGGGGAATGAGCAGTTCTTC
TRBV9	many	NA	TRBJ1-1	CASSVAGEGAEAFF	TGTGCCAGCAGCGTAGCTGGGGAGGGTGCTGAAGCTTTCTTT
TRBV13	NA	NA	TRBJ2-6	CASSLGVGAGADVLTF	TGTGCCAGCAGCTTGGGTGTTGGGGCTGGGGCCGACGTCCTGACTTTC
TRBV6-2/TRBV6-3	NA	NA	TRBJ2-1	CASSYGSSRLYNEQFF	TGTGCCAGCAGTTACGGCTCGTCTAGGCTCTACAATGAGCAGTTCTTC
TRBV2	NA	NA	TRBJ1-2	CASSSGAIAGYTF	TGTGCCAGCAGCAGCGGGGCAATCGCAGGCTACACCTTC